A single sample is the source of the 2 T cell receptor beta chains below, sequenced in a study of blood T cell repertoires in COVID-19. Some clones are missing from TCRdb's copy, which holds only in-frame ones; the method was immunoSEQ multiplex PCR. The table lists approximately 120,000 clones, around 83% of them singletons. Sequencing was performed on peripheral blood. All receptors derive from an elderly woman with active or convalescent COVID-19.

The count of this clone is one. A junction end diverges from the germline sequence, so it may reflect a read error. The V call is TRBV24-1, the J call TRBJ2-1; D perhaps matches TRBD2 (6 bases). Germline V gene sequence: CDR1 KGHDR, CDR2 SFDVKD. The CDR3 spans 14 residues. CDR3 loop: CATSSGTSSNEQFF. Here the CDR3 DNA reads TGTGCCACCAGCTCCGGGACTTCCTCCAATGAGCAGTTCTTC.

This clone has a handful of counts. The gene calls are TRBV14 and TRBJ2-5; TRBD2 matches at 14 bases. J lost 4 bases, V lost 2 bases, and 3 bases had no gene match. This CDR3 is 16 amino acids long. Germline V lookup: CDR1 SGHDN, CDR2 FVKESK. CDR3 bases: TGTGCCAGCAGCCAATGGACTAGCGGGAGGCTAGAGACCCAGTACTTC. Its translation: CASSQWTSGRLETQYF.